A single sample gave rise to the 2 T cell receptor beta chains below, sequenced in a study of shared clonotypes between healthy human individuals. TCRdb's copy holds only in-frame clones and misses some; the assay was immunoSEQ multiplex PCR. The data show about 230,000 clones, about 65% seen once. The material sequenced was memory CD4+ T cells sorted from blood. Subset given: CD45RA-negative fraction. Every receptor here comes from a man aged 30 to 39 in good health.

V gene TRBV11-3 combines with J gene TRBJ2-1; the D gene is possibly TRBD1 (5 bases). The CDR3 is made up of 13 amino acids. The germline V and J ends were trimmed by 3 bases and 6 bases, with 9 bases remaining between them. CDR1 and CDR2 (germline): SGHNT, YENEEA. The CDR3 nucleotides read TGTGCCAGCAGCTTCGGACACACCAATGAGCAGTTCTTC. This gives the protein CASSFGHTNEQFF.

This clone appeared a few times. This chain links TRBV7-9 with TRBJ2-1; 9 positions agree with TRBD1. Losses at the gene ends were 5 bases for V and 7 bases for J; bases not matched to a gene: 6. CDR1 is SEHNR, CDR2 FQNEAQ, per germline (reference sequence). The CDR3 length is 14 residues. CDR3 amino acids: CASSGGTGRNEQFF. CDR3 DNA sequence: TGTGCCAGCAGCGGCGGGACAGGGAGAAATGAGCAGTTCTTC. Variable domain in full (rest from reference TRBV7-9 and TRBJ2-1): DTGVSQNPRHKITKRGQNVTFRCDPISEHNRLYWYRQTLGQGPEFLTYFQNEAQLEKSRLLSDRFSAERPKGSFSTLEIQRTEQGDSAMYLCASSGGTGRNEQFFGPGTRLTVL.